Listed below are T cell receptor beta chains from one sample, sequenced in a study of T cell responses to AZD1222 COVID-19 vaccine. The protocol was immunoSEQ multiplex PCR, while the TCRdb copy is restricted to in-frame clones and leaves out a portion. The top ten clones hold 22% of a sample with around 92,000 clones, roughly 91% of them seen once. The sample consisted of peripheral blood, taken on day 0 of AZD1222 vaccination. The receptor set was obtained from an adult in good health. Each CDR3 is given without its conserved first and last residue. Clone size, where shown, is once, few, many, or a class for clones that have expanded.

v_call clone_size cdr3_aa
TRBV5-1 . ASSGGQALGANVLT
TRBV29-1 . SVGRVGGGSYNEQF
TRBV6-5 . ASSYYKGANEKLF
TRBV4-2 . ASSVAQGSSGNTIY
TRBV20-1 . SASGTLRTDTQY
TRBV3-1/TRBV3-2 . ASSQGREAF
TRBV18 once ASSPAVENYGYT
TRBV6-5 . ASSSGSREQY
TRBV27 . ASSFGTGLGAKNIQY
TRBV5-1 . ASSYQGSGYGYT
TRBV5-6 . ASSLLKGGKTEAF
TRBV29-1 . SVEEGFNQPQH
TRBV9 . ASSVATGGSQYTQY
TRBV7-8 . ASSSRHHLLSTEAF
TRBV7-3 . ASSLYGGATEAF
TRBV6-1 . ASSEYWTGGESTIY
TRBV3-1/TRBV3-2 . ASSRFGTRGLTYEQY
TRBV3-1/TRBV3-2 . ASSRSEQGNEKLF
TRBV5-1 . ASSYGTGVGKLF
TRBV28 . ASSFRGTGDEKLF
TRBV5-6 . ASSLEGRRGTPLH
TRBV27 . ASSRDDRGYGYT
TRBV2 . ASRLSRTTNEKLF
TRBV7-2 . ASSQQGAVGEAF
TRBV7-3 . ASSLITTRGHFGNQPQH